This T cell receptor beta chain was obtained from a study of naive CD8 T cells in extremely preterm neonates. Study-level findings and limits: The authors flagged variable productive template counts in preterm samples. Compared with older groups, preterm CDR3s were shorter, with fewer N additions and less trimming. Shared CDR3 nucleotide sequences: preterm around 3%, term roughly 0.44%, children more than 0.025%, adults around 0.0094%.

The protocol was immunoSEQ multiplex PCR, while the TCRdb copy is restricted to in-frame clones and leaves out a portion. The data contain 21,000 or so clones, around 88% of them singletons. This clone was observed a handful of times. Its antigen is unidentified. Extremely preterm births at roughly 22-28 weeks of gestation supplied the samples. Mothers with known HIV infection were excluded. Sorted cells: live naive CD8+ T cells, CD45RA+CCR7+, Annexin V-negative. This CDR3 region has 13 residues. V dropped 6 bases and J dropped 0; count of bases not matched to a gene: 0. In germline, CDR1 is WNHNN, CDR2 SYGVQD (reference sequence).

Sequencing was carried out using naive CD8+ T cells from cord blood. The chain combines TRBV10-1 with TRBJ1-2, with 8 bases matching TRBD1. The TCR comes from a boy who was born preterm. The CDR3 DNA follows: TGCGCCAGCAGACAGGGGGCTAACTATGGCTACACCTTC. Translating gives CASRQGANYGYTF.